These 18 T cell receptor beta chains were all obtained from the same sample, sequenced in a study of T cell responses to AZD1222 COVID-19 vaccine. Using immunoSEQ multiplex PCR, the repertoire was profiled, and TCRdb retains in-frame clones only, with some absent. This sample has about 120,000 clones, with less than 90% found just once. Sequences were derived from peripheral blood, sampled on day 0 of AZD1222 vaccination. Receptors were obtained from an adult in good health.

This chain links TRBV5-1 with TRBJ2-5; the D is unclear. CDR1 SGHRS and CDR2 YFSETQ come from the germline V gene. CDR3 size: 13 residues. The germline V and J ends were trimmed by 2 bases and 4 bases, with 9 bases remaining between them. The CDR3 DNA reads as TGCGCCAGCAGCTTTGGTGTAGGAGAGACCCAGTACTTC. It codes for CASSFGVGETQYF.

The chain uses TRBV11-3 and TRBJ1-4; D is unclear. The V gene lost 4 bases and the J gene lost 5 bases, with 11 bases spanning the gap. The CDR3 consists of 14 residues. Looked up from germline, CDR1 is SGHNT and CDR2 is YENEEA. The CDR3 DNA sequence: TGTGCCAGCAGCTCGCGGGGTCCGAATGAAAAACTGTTTTTT. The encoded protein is CASSSRGPNEKLFF.

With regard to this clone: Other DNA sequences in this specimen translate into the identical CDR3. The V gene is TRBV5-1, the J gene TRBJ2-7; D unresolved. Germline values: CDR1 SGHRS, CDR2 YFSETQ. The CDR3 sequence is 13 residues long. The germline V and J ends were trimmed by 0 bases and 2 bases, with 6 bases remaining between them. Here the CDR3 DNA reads TGCGCCAGCAGCTTGGGTGGGACCTACGAGCAGTACTTC. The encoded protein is CASSLGGTYEQYF.

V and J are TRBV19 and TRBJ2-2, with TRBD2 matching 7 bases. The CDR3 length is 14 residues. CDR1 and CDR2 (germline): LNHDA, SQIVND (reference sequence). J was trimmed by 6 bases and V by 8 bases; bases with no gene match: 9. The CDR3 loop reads CASATSTVAGELFF. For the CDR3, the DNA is TGTGCCAGTGCGACTAGCACGGTGGCCGGGGAGCTGTTTTTT.

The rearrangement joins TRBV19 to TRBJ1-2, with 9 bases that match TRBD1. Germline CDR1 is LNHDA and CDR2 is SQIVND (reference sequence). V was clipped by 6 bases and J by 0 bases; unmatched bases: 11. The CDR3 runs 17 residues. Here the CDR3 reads CASSSTDRGKSNYGYTF. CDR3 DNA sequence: TGTGCCAGTAGCTCCACGGACAGGGGCAAGTCTAACTATGGCTACACCTTC.

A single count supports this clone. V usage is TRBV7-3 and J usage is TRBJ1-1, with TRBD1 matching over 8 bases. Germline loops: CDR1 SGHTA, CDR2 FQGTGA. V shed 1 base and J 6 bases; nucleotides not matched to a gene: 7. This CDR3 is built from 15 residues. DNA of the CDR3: TGTGCCAGCAGCTTAATGGCCAGGGGGCCCCCTGAAGCTTTCTTT. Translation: CASSLMARGPPEAFF. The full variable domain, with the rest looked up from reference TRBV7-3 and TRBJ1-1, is GAGVSQTPSNKVTEKGKYVELRCDPISGHTALYWYRQSLGQGPEFLIYFQGTGAADDSGLPNDRFFAVRPEGSVSTLKIQRTERGDSAVYLCASSLMARGPPEAFFGQGTRLTVV.

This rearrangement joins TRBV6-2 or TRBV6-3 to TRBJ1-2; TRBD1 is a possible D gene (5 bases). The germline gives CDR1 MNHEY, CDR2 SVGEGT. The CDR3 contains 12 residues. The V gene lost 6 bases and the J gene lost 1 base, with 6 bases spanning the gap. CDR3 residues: CASSRDNYGYTF. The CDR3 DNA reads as TGTGCCAGCAGCAGGGATAACTATGGCTACACCTTC.

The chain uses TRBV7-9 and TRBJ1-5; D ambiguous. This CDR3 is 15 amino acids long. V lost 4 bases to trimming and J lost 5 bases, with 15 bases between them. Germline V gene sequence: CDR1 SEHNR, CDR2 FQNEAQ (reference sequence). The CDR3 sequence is CASSSTEAGDQPQHF. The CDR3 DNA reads TGTGCCAGCAGCTCCACGGAGGCTGGGGATCAGCCCCAGCATTTT.

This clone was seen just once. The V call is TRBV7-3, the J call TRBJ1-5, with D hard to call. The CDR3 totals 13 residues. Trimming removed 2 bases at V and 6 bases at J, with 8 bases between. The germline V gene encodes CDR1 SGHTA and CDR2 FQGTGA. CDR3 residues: CASSLYWGQPQHF. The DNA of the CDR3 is TGTGCCAGCAGCTTATACTGGGGTCAGCCCCAGCATTTT.

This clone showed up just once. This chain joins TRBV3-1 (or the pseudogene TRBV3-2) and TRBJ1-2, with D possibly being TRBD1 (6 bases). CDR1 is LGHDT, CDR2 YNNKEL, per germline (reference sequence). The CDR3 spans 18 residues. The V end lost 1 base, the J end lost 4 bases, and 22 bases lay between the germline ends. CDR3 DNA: TGTGCCAGCAGCCAAGGAGGTTTCTGGGGGGGCGCCGGCTATGGCTACACCTTC. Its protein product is CASSQGGFWGGAGYGYTF.

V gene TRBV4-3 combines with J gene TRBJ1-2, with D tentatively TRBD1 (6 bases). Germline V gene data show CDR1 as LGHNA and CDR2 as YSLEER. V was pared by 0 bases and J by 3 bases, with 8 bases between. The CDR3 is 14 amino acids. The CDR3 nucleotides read TGCGCCAGCAGCCAAGATCGACAGGACTATGGCTACACCTTC. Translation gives CASSQDRQDYGYTF.

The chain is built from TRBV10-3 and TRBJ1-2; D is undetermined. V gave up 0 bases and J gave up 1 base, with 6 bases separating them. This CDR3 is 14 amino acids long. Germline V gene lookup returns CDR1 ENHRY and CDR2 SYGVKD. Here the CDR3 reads CAISESNSNYGYTF. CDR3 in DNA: TGTGCCATCAGTGAGTCGAATAGTAACTATGGCTACACCTTC.

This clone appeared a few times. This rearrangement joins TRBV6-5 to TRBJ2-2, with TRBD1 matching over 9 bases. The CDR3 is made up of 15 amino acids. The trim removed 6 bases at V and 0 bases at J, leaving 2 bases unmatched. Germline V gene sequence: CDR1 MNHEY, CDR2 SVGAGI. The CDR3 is CASRQGAANTGELFF. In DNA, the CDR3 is TGTGCCAGCAGACAGGGGGCCGCGAACACCGGGGAGCTGTTTTTT.

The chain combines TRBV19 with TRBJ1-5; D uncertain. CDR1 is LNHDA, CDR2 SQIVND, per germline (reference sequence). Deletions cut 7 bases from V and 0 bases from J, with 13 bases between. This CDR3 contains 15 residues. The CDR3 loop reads CASNPSIYSNQPQHF. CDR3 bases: TGTGCCAGTAACCCGTCCATCTATAGCAATCAGCCCCAGCATTTT.

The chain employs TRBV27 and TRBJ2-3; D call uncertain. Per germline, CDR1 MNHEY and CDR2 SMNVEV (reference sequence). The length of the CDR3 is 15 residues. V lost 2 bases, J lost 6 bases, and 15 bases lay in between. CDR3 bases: TGTGCCAGCAGTTTAGGGGTCGGTGCGTCGGATACGCAGTATTTT. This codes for CASSLGVGASDTQYF.

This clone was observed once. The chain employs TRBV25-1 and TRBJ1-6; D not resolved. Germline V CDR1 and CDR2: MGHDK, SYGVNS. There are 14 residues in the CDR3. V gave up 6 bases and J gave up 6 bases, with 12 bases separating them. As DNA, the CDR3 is TGTGCCAGCAGCCTGAGGCAGACTAATTCACCCCTCCACTTT. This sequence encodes CASSLRQTNSPLHF.

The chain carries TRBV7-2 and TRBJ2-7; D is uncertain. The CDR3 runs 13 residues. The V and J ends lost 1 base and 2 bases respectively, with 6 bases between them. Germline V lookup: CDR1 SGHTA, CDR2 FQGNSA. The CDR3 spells CASSLGRTYEQYF. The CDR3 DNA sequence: TGTGCCAGCAGCTTAGGCCGGACCTACGAGCAGTACTTC.

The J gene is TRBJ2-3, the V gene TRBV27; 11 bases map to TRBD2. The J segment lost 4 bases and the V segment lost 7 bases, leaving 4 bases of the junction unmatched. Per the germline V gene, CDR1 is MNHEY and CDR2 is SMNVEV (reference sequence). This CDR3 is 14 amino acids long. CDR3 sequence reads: CASKTSGRSDTQYF. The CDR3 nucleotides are TGTGCCAGCAAAACTAGCGGGAGATCAGATACGCAGTATTTT.